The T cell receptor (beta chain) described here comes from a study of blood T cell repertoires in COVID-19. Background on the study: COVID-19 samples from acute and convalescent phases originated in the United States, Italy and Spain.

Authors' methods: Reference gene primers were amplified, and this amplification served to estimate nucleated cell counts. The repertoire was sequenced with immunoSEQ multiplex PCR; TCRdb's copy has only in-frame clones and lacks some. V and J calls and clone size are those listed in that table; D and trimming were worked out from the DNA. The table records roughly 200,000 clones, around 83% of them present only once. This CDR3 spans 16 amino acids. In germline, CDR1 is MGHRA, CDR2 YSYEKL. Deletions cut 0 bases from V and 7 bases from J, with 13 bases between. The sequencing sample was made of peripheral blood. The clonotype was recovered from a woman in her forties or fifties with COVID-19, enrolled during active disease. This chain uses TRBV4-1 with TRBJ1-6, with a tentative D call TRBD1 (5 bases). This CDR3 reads CASSQDIGVENSPLHF. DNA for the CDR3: TGCGCCAGCAGCCAAGATATAGGGGTCGAGAATTCACCCCTCCACTTT.